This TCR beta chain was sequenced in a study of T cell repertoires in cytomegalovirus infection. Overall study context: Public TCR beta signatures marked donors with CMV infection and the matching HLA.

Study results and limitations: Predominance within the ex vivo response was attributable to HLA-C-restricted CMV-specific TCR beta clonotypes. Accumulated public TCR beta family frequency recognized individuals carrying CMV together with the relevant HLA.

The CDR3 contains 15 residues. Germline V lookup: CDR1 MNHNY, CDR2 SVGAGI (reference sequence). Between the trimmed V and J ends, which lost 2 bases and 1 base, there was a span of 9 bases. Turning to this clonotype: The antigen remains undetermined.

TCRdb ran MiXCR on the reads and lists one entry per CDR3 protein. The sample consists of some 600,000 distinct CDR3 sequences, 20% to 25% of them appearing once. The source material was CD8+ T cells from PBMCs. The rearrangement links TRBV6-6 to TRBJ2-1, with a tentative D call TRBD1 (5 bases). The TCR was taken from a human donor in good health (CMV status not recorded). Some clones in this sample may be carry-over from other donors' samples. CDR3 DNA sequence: TGTGCCAGCAGTTACCTGACAGTGTCCTACAATGAGCAGTTCTTC. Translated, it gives CASSYLTVSYNEQFF.